This is a list of T cell receptor beta chains from one sample in a study of T cell responses to AZD1222 COVID-19 vaccine. Generated by immunoSEQ multiplex PCR, the TCRdb table keeps only in-frame clones and is missing some. The sample holds 70,000 or so clones, approximately 85% seen once. The specimen comprised peripheral blood, sampled on day 0 of MenACWY control vaccination. The receptor set was obtained from an adult in good health. Both conserved end residues are part of each CDR3. The order of the fields is D gene, clone size, J gene, V gene, CDR3 length, CDR3 protein, CDR3 DNA. A D gene is named only where the DNA matches it firmly. Not all rows give a size; the values are once, few, many and, for expanded clones, a class.

>TRBD1|NA|TRBJ1-1|TRBV6-5|13
CATLDRLNTEAFF
TGTGCCACCTTGGACAGGTTGAACACTGAAGCTTTCTTT
>TRBD2|NA|TRBJ2-5|TRBV5-1|15
CASRDPSGYQETQYF
TGCGCCAGCAGGGACCCTAGCGGGTACCAAGAGACCCAGTACTTC
>NA|NA|TRBJ1-4|TRBV6-5|15
CASSRLRSSEEKLFF
TGTGCCAGCAGCCGTTTGAGGAGCTCAGAAGAAAAACTGTTTTTT
>NA|NA|TRBJ1-5|TRBV20-1|14
CSASSPRGNQPQHF
TGCAGTGCTAGTTCCCCCAGGGGAAATCAGCCCCAGCATTTT
>NA|NA|TRBJ2-2|TRBV30|12
CAWKGYTGELFF
TGTGCCTGGAAGGGTTACACCGGGGAGCTGTTTTTT
>TRBD1|few|TRBJ1-4|TRBV5-1|16
CASSSTGGSTNEKLFF
TGCGCCAGCAGCTCGACAGGGGGTTCGACTAATGAAAAACTGTTTTTT
>NA|many|TRBJ2-1|TRBV2|11
CASSVSGEQFF
TGTGCCAGCAGTGTATCGGGGGAGCAGTTCTTC
>NA|NA|TRBJ2-1|TRBV7-9|16
CASSSPPDYLLNEQFF
TGTGCCAGCAGCTCTCCCCCGGACTACTTACTTAATGAGCAGTTCTTC
>TRBD1|NA|TRBJ1-3|TRBV3-1/TRBV3-2|17
CASSQEVKEGACHTIYF
TGTGCCAGCAGCCAAGAGGTGAAAGAGGGGGCGTGTCACACCATATATTTT
>TRBD1|once|TRBJ2-3|TRBV11-1|15
CASSTRDRSTDTQYF
TGTGCCAGCAGCACCCGGGACAGGAGCACAGATACGCAGTATTTT
>NA|NA|TRBJ2-1|TRBV7-2|14
CASSLRTGDNEQFF
TGTGCCAGCAGCTTGAGAACAGGTGATAATGAGCAGTTCTTC
>NA|once|TRBJ2-2|TRBV19|13
CASSITMAGELFF
TGTGCCAGTAGTATAACCATGGCCGGGGAGCTGTTTTTT
>NA|NA|TRBJ2-4|TRBV4-1|15
CASRQRPGPKNIQYF
TGCGCCAGCAGACAACGTCCGGGGCCCAAAAACATTCAGTACTTC
>NA|NA|TRBJ1-5|TRBV30|14
CAWSGAGDGQPQHF
TGTGCCTGGAGTGGCGCAGGGGACGGGCAGCCCCAGCATTTT
>NA|NA|TRBJ2-4|TRBV30|16
CAWSVAADLAKNIQYF
TGTGCCTGGAGTGTGGCAGCCGATTTAGCCAAAAACATTCAGTACTTC
>NA|NA|TRBJ2-7|TRBV5-6|13
CASSGLDRYEQYF
TGTGCCAGCAGCGGGTTGGACAGATACGAGCAGTACTTC
>TRBD1|NA|TRBJ1-5|TRBV15|16
CATSRDDRDSGQPQHF
TGTGCCACCAGCAGAGACGACCGGGACAGTGGTCAGCCCCAGCATTTT
>NA|NA|TRBJ2-1|TRBV3-1/TRBV3-2|16
CASSPWNSFANNEQFF
TGTGCCAGCAGCCCATGGAACTCCTTTGCCAACAATGAGCAGTTCTTC
>NA|NA|TRBJ1-3|TRBV12-3/TRBV12-4|13
CASSFPGGNTIYF
TGTGCCAGCAGTTTTCCAGGGGGAAACACCATATATTTT
>NA|NA|TRBJ1-1|TRBV4-3|14
CASSQAVLNTEAFF
TGCGCCAGCAGCCAAGCCGTGCTGAACACTGAAGCTTTCTTT
>NA|NA|TRBJ1-2|TRBV5-6|14
CASSQARHRYGYTF
TGTGCCAGCAGCCAAGCAAGACACCGCTATGGCTACACCTTC
>NA|NA|TRBJ1-2|TRBV19|15
CASRGEPGRPYGYTF
TGTGCCAGTAGGGGAGAGCCCGGCCGGCCGTATGGCTACACCTTC
>NA|NA|TRBJ1-1|TRBV5-6|14
CASSPGVGYTEAFF
TGTGCCAGCAGCCCGGGTGTTGGATACACTGAAGCTTTCTTT
>NA|NA|TRBJ2-3|TRBV11-2|12
CASSLEQNTQYF
TGTGCCAGCAGCTTAGAGCAAAATACGCAGTATTTT
>NA|NA|TRBJ2-3|TRBV18|15
CASSLDKGPTDTQYF
TGTGCCAGCTCCCTCGATAAGGGACCCACAGATACGCAGTATTTT
>NA|NA|TRBJ2-3|TRBV11-2|15
CASSLGVMGTDTQYF
TGTGCCAGCAGCTTAGGGGTAATGGGCACAGATACGCAGTATTTT
>NA|NA|TRBJ2-7|TRBV29-1|12
CSTKTADYEQYF
TGCAGCACGAAAACGGCTGACTACGAGCAGTACTTC
>NA|NA|TRBJ2-7|TRBV6-5|13
CASSRHQGIEQYF
TGTGCCAGCAGTCGCCATCAGGGAATAGAGCAGTACTTC
>NA|NA|TRBJ1-1|TRBV30|13
CAWSVDQNTEAFF
TGTGCCTGGAGTGTAGACCAGAACACTGAAGCTTTCTTT
>NA|NA|TRBJ1-2|TRBV4-3|17
CASRPQELGKETDGYTF
TGCGCCAGCAGGCCACAGGAGCTCGGGAAGGAAACGGATGGCTACACCTTC
>NA|NA|TRBJ2-1|TRBV19|16
CASSPVGVSSYNEQFF
TGTGCCAGTAGTCCCGTCGGGGTTAGCTCCTACAATGAGCAGTTCTTC
>NA|NA|TRBJ2-5|TRBV7-7|13
CASSFYGGETQYF
TGTGCTAGCAGCTTTTACGGGGGAGAGACCCAGTACTTC
>NA|NA|TRBJ1-1|TRBV30|16
CAWSTRHLRENTEAFF
TGTGCCTGGAGCACTAGACATTTGCGGGAGAACACTGAAGCTTTCTTT
>TRBD1|NA|TRBJ1-1|TRBV28|13
CASSPRGTGDAFF
TGTGCCAGCAGTCCCCGTGGGACAGGGGACGCTTTCTTT
>NA|NA|TRBJ2-2|TRBV11-2|14
CASSSLRRAGELFF
TGTGCCAGCAGCTCCCTTCGGAGGGCCGGGGAGCTGTTTTTT
>NA|NA|TRBJ1-6|TRBV9|13
CASSSGPNSPLHF
TGTGCCAGCAGCTCCGGACCCAATTCACCCCTCCACTTT
>TRBD2|NA|TRBJ2-3|TRBV2|15
CASSEMVAGADTQYF
TGTGCCAGCAGTGAAATGGTAGCGGGAGCCGATACGCAGTATTTT
>NA|NA|TRBJ1-2|TRBV3-1/TRBV3-2|18
CASSRRLYRDRTNYGYTF
TGTGCCAGCAGCCGACGTCTTTATCGGGACCGTACAAACTATGGCTACACCTTC
>TRBD2|NA|TRBJ2-1|TRBV11-2|16
CASSLPSGSSYNEQFF
TGTGCCAGCAGCTTACCTAGCGGGAGTTCCTACAATGAGCAGTTCTTC
>NA|few|TRBJ1-5|TRBV4-1|15
CASSQEQYSNQPQHF
TGCGCCAGCAGCCAAGAACAGTATAGCAATCAGCCCCAGCATTTT
>TRBD1|NA|TRBJ1-2|TRBV19|15
CASTPSGQISYGYTF
TGTGCCAGTACGCCATCGGGACAGATATCCTATGGCTACACCTTC